This is a list of T cell receptor beta chains from one sample in a study of sequential checkpoint blockade in melanoma. TCRdb's table, derived via immunoSEQ multiplex PCR, lists solely in-frame clones and lacks some. The data show around 2,900 clones, roughly 30% seen once. This specimen consisted of tumor tissue (inferred from file names), obtained from a patient given nivolumab and ipilimumab in sequence. Receptors originate from a human donor with melanoma. Each CDR3 is given with its conserved first and last residue. A D gene is named only where the DNA matches it firmly. Clone size, where shown, is once, few, many, or a class for clones that have expanded.

d_call,v_call,clone_size,j_call,cdr3_length,cdr3_nt,cdr3_aa
-,TRBV11-3,medium-sized,TRBJ2-1,15,TGTGCCAGCAGCCCCCGAGACAGGTTTTTCAATGAGCAGTTCTTC,CASSPRDRFFNEQFF
TRBD2,TRBV6-8,medium-sized,TRBJ2-2,17,TGTGCCAGCAGTAAGGGAGAAACGGGAGGGGACACCGGGGAGCTGTTTTTT,CASSKGETGGDTGELFF
-,TRBV6-8,medium-sized,TRBJ2-5,14,TGTGCCATCAGTGTGGACAGCCCGGGGGAGACCCAGTACTTC,CAISVDSPGETQYF
TRBD2,TRBV9,-,TRBJ2-1,15,TGTGCCAGCAGTTTGAGAACTAGCGGGGGGAATGAGCAGTTCTTC,CASSLRTSGGNEQFF
TRBD1,TRBV7-6,-,TRBJ1-3,15,TGTGCCAGCAGCCGTACAGGGGACTGGGGAAACACCATATATTTT,CASSRTGDWGNTIYF
-,TRBV1,large,TRBJ2-3,17,TGCGCCAGCAGCCAGGGGCCTAAGGAGAAATCCACAGATACGCAGTATTTT,CASSQGPKEKSTDTQYF
-,TRBV13,few,TRBJ1-4,16,TGTGCCAGCAGCTTAGGGGCGAGGGGTAGGGATGAAAAACTGTTTTTT,CASSLGARGRDEKLFF
TRBD2,TRBV10-3,-,TRBJ2-2,15,TGTGCCAGCGGGAGGCTGAATACGAACACCGGGGAGCTGTTTTTT,CASGRLNTNTGELFF
TRBD2,TRBV11-3,-,TRBJ2-3,19,TGTGCCAGCAGCCCAGCGGAGACTAGCGGGAGGGCCAGGACAGATACGCAGTATTTT,CASSPAETSGRARTDTQYF
-,TRBV2,few,TRBJ2-1,13,TGTGCCACCGCCGGGACCCAATACAATGAGCAGTTCTTC,CATAGTQYNEQFF
TRBD1,TRBV11-3,few,TRBJ2-5,18,TGTGCCAGCAGCCCAGGAGGGCAGGGGGCCTACTACCAAGAGACCCAGTACTTC,CASSPGGQGAYYQETQYF
-,TRBV11-3,medium-sized,TRBJ2-5,14,TGTGCCAGCAGTTTCCAGGGAATATTAGAGACCCAGTACTTC,CASSFQGILETQYF